This TCR beta chain was sequenced in a study of fetal regulatory T cell absence and autoimmunity. Germline CDR1 is SGHAT and CDR2 is FQNNGV. CDR3 size: 13 residues. Trimming took off 2 bases at V and 2 bases at J, with 5 bases between the two ends. The repertoire was sequenced with immunoSEQ multiplex PCR; TCRdb's copy has only in-frame clones and lacks some. Among 95,000 or so clones, about two thirds were seen once, and the ten largest hold about 2.1%. The rearrangement joins TRBV11-2 to TRBJ2-3; D is unresolved. The source material was pancreas tissue. This TCR came from a male donor with IPEX syndrome. The CDR3 DNA follows: TGTGCCAGCAGCTTACAGGCCACAGATACGCAGTATTTT. Amino acids: CASSLQATDTQYF.